The 6 T cell receptor beta chains below were found in one sample sequenced in a study of blood T cell repertoires in COVID-19. Only in-frame clones appear in the TCRdb table, and some are missing; sequencing was by immunoSEQ multiplex PCR. There are 300,000 to 400,000 clones in the sample; around 88% occur only once, and approximately 1.8% lies in the top ten. Sequencing was done on a sample of peripheral blood. The receptor source for this set is a woman between 25 and 40 years old with COVID-19, enrolled during active disease.

The rearrangement uses TRBV7-2 and TRBJ2-7, with TRBD1 matching over 8 bases. Trimming took 0 bases from V and 4 from J; bases not matched to a gene: 14. From germline, CDR1 is SGHTA and CDR2 FQGNSA. The CDR3 totals 18 residues. CDR3 DNA sequence: TGTGCCAGCAGCTTAGCGGGTCAGTGGCAGGGGGCGATGTACGAGCAGTACTTC. Translating gives CASSLAGQWQGAMYEQYF.

J is TRBJ1-2 and V is TRBV6-2 or TRBV6-3; 7 nucleotides align to TRBD1. V dropped 7 bases and J dropped 8; count of bases not matched to a gene: 10. The CDR3 covers 13 residues. Germline V gene sequence: CDR1 MNHEY, CDR2 SVGEGT. The CDR3 reads CASNPSQGGGYTF. The CDR3 bases are TGTGCCAGCAACCCATCCCAGGGGGGAGGCTACACCTTC.

The rearrangement links TRBV20-1 to TRBJ1-5; TRBD1 might be the D (5 bases). V shed 3 bases and J shed 4 bases, with 22 bases lying between them. CDR1 is DFQATT and CDR2 is SNEGSKA in the germline V gene (reference sequence). The CDR3 runs 17 residues. The CDR3 DNA follows: TGCAGTGCTAGTGGCCCAGCCCGGGCAGGGTTTAATCAGCCCCAGCATTTT. Its protein is CSASGPARAGFNQPQHF.

In DNA, the CDR3 is TGTGCCAGCAGTTACGTACAGGGGGCCACTGAAGCTTTCTTT. This gives the protein CASSYVQGATEAFF. The J gene is TRBJ1-1, the V gene TRBV6-5, with 9 positions matching TRBD1. The germline gives CDR1 MNHEY, CDR2 SVGAGI. The CDR3 runs 14 residues. J gave up 4 bases and V 2 bases, and 2 bases lay outside the gene matches.

The chain employs TRBV7-2 and TRBJ1-2; TRBD1 is a possible D gene (5 bases). Germline CDR1 reads SGHTA; CDR2 reads FQGNSA. This CDR3 has 15 amino acids. The ends were cut back, 4 bases at V and 7 bases at J, with 19 bases in the middle. For the CDR3, the DNA is TGTGCCAGCAGCTACCCGGGCCGCGGACAATCTGGCTACACCTTC. Amino acid sequence: CASSYPGRGQSGYTF. The full variable domain, rest sourced from reference TRBV7-2 and TRBJ1-2, is GAGVSQSPSNKVTEKGKDVELRCDPISGHTALYWYRQSLGQGLEFLIYFQGNSAPDKSGLPSDRFSAERTGGSVSTLTIQRTQQEDSAVYLCASSYPGRGQSGYTFGSGTRLTVV.

The chain combines TRBV5-4 with TRBJ2-5; 13 nucleotides line up with TRBD2. The germline gives CDR1 SGHNT, CDR2 YYREEE (reference sequence). This CDR3 spans 16 amino acids. With V trimmed by 5 bases and J by 5 bases, 9 bases remained unmatched. CDR3 in amino acids: CASRSSTGLAGETQYF. The CDR3 DNA reads TGTGCCAGCAGATCTTCTACGGGACTAGCGGGGGAGACCCAGTACTTC.